This T cell receptor beta chain was identified in a study of cytomegalovirus exposure and HLA in healthy donors. The study ran its PCR with 60 Vbeta and 13 Jbeta primers. The method was immunoSEQ multiplex PCR; TCRdb's version includes in-frame clones alone and lacks a portion of them. The repertoire holds over 150,000 clones, with 65% to 85% as singletons. The clonotype comes from a woman aged 25 to 39 in good health and CMV-seropositive. The sample was PBMCs.

CDR3 residues: CASSPGASGGGQETQYF. As DNA, the CDR3 is TGTGCCAGCAGCCCCGGGGCTAGCGGGGGGGGCCAAGAGACCCAGTACTTC. V is TRBV7-2 and J is TRBJ2-5, with 12 bases lining up with TRBD2. Germline CDR1 reads SGHTA; CDR2 reads FQGNSA. The CDR3 spans 17 residues. The V gene end was trimmed by 5 bases and the J gene end by 1 base; junction bases not matched to a gene: 8.